The 16 T cell receptor beta chains listed next were all sequenced from one sample in a study of T-cell reconstitution after alpha-beta-depleted transplantation in children. It was with unique molecular identifiers that the TCRbeta library was prepared. TCRdb fed the PCR reads into MiXCR, producing one record per CDR3 protein. The sample holds around 530,000 distinct CDR3 sequences; around a third are singletons and the top ten take 2% to 3%. The sequences come from PBMCs from the stem cell graft donor, collected from the stem cell graft. The receptor source for this set is a human donor who donated a stem cell graft to a child with aplastic anemia.

J is TRBJ2-6 and V is TRBV3-1, with TRBD1 matching over 9 bases. The CDR3 consists of 16 residues. V was pared by 4 bases and J by 14 bases, with 15 bases of the junction left unmatched. The V gene's germline CDR1 is LGHDT and CDR2 YNNKEL (reference sequence). DNA of the CDR3: TGTGCCAGCAGCCGGATTGAGGGACAGGGATCTCCCCTCCTGACTTTC. It is translated as CASSRIEGQGSPLLTF.

The rearrangement links TRBV6-2 or TRBV6-3 to TRBJ1-1; D perhaps matches TRBD1 (5 bases). The V gene lost 6 bases and the J gene lost 5 bases, with 13 bases spanning the gap. CDR1 and CDR2 (germline): MNHEY, SVGEGT. The CDR3 length is 13 residues. The CDR3 bases are TGTGCCAGCAGCCAATTCAGGGTTACTGAAGCTTTCTTT. Protein: CASSQFRVTEAFF.

The chain employs TRBV20-1 and TRBJ1-4; D perhaps matches TRBD1 (5 bases). Germline V gives CDR1 DFQATT, CDR2 SNEGSKA (reference sequence). The CDR3 extends over 14 amino acids. V lost 0 bases and J lost 8, with 13 bases in between. CDR3 coding DNA: TGCAGTGCTAGAGATCCAGGGATAGGCGAAAAACTGTTTTTT. Translated: CSARDPGIGEKLFF.

This chain links TRBV5-1 with TRBJ2-5; tentative D call: TRBD1 (5 bases). Trimming took off 2 bases at V and 2 bases at J, with 13 bases between the two ends. This CDR3 is 15 amino acids long. CDR1 is SGHRS, CDR2 YFSETQ, per germline. Here the CDR3 DNA reads TGCGCCAGCAGCTTCCTGACAGAGCGTCAAGAGACCCAGTACTTC. Protein: CASSFLTERQETQYF.

J is TRBJ1-6 and V is TRBV5-1; 10 bases are a match to TRBD1. V was pared by 0 bases and J by 8 bases, with 5 bases of the junction left unmatched. CDR1 SGHRS and CDR2 YFSETQ come from the germline V gene. The CDR3 sequence is 16 residues long. CDR3: CASSLVMGTGDSPLHF. As DNA, the CDR3 is TGCGCCAGCAGCTTGGTAATGGGGACAGGGGATTCACCCCTCCACTTT.

This chain joins TRBV12-3 or TRBV12-4 and TRBJ2-3, with 14 bases lining up with TRBD2. The CDR3 has 19 residues. V lost 0 bases, J lost 3 bases, and 8 bases stayed unmatched. DNA for the CDR3: TGTGCCAGCAGTTTAGCGCTCGGGACTAGCGGGAGTCGAACAGATACGCAGTATTTT. It specifies CASSLALGTSGSRTDTQYF.

This clonotype has just one count. V is TRBV7-8 and J is TRBJ2-7, with unresolved D. Germline values: CDR1 SGHVS, CDR2 FQNEAQ. Trimming took 1 base from V and 5 from J, leaving 12 bases between them. The CDR3 has 14 amino acids. DNA of the CDR3: TGTGCCAGCAGCTTAGAAGGCAGTCCCGACGAGCAGTACGTC. The encoded protein is CASSLEGSPDEQYV.

V usage is TRBV9 and J usage is TRBJ2-3; 13 bases agree with TRBD2. Germline trimming cut 3 bases from V and 6 bases from J; bases unmatched to any gene: 10. Germline V gene lookup returns CDR1 SGDLS and CDR2 YYNGEE. The CDR3 loop spans 17 amino acids. DNA of the CDR3: TGTGCCAGCAGCGCGAGGACTAGCGGGAGTCTGTCCGATACGCAGTATTTT. Residues: CASSARTSGSLSDTQYF.

The V call is TRBV5-1, the J call TRBJ2-7; D is perhaps TRBD1 or TRBD2 (5 bases each). Per germline, CDR1 SGHRS and CDR2 YFSETQ. V lost 5 bases, J lost 5 bases, and 17 bases lay in between. This CDR3 is 14 amino acids long. The DNA for the CDR3 is TGCGCCAGCAGGCCGGGACCGCACCGGGACGAGCAGTACTTC. It specifies CASRPGPHRDEQYF.

This clonotype was detected only a few times. The gene calls are TRBV7-2 and TRBJ2-1, with a possible D match to TRBD2 (6 bases). From germline, CDR1 is SGHTA and CDR2 FQGNSA. Trimming cost V 3 bases and J 4 bases, with 10 bases left between them. This CDR3 spans 14 amino acids. The CDR3 sequence: CASSFRGLYNEQFF. As DNA, the CDR3 is TGTGCCAGCAGCTTCCGCGGACTATACAATGAGCAGTTCTTC.

This clonotype was found a few times. CDR3 sequence (DNA): TGTGCCAGCAGCACCAACGCCTGGCGAGGGGACAATGAGCAGTTCTTC. As protein: CASSTNAWRGDNEQFF. V usage is TRBV7-6 and J usage is TRBJ2-1; possibly TRBD1 or TRBD2 for D (5 bases each). Deletions cut 5 bases from V and 5 bases from J, with 19 bases between. The CDR3 covers 16 residues. The germline V gene has CDR1 SGHVS and CDR2 FNYEAQ.

There are a few counts of this clonotype. The chain uses TRBV6-2 or TRBV6-3 and TRBJ2-1, with 7 bases lining up with TRBD1. This CDR3 is built from 16 residues. V was clipped by 3 bases and J by 6 bases; unmatched bases: 11. Germline CDR1 reads MNHEY; CDR2 reads SVGEGT. The CDR3 DNA reads as TGTGCCAGCAGTTATGTGGGGCAGAAGGGGGCCAATGAGCAGTTCTTC. Translation gives CASSYVGQKGANEQFF.

V gene TRBV15 combines with J gene TRBJ2-4; 8 nucleotides align to TRBD1. Trimming removed 2 bases from V and 0 bases from J; junction bases left unmatched: 3. Germline CDR1 LNHNV, CDR2 YYDKDF (reference sequence). The CDR3 has 16 amino acids. The DNA for the CDR3 is TGTGCCACCAGCAGACCACAGGGGGTAGCCAAAAACATTCAGTACTTC. Protein: CATSRPQGVAKNIQYF.

The chain links TRBV7-2 to TRBJ2-7; D assignment may be TRBD1 or TRBD2 (5 bases each). Germline CDR1 SGHTA, CDR2 FQGNSA. This CDR3 is 12 amino acids long. CDR3 coding DNA: TGTGCTACGAGGGACGGAACCTACGAGCAGTACTTC. It translates to CATRDGTYEQYF.

This rearrangement joins TRBV11-2 to TRBJ2-1, with 9 positions matching TRBD2. The V segment lost 7 bases and the J segment 6 bases; nucleotides outside the gene matches: 7. Germline V lookup: CDR1 SGHAT, CDR2 FQNNGV. The CDR3 spans 14 residues. CDR3 residues: CASTAGGSSNEQFF. CDR3 nucleotides: TGTGCCAGCACAGCGGGAGGATCTTCCAATGAGCAGTTCTTC.

This clonotype was recorded a few times. The V gene is TRBV27, the J gene TRBJ2-2; D possibly corresponds to TRBD1 (6 bases). The germline gives CDR1 MNHEY, CDR2 SMNVEV (reference sequence). Trimming removed 0 bases at V and 6 bases at J, with 11 bases between. CDR3 length: 15 residues. CDR3 in amino acids: CASSLSLGGAGELFF. CDR3 in DNA: TGTGCCAGCAGTTTATCTTTAGGGGGAGCCGGGGAGCTGTTTTTT.